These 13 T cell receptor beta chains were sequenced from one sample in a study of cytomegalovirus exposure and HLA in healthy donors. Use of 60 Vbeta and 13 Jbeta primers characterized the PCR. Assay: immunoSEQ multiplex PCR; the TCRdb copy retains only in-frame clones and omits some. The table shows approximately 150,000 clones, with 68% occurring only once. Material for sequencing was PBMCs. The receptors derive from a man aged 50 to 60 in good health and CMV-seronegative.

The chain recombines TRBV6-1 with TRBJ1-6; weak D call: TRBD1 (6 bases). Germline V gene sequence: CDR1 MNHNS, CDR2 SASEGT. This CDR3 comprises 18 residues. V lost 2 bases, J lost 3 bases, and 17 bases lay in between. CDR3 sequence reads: CASSERGLTQGYNSPLHF. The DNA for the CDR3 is TGTGCCAGCAGTGAACGCGGGCTCACACAGGGCTATAATTCACCCCTCCACTTT.

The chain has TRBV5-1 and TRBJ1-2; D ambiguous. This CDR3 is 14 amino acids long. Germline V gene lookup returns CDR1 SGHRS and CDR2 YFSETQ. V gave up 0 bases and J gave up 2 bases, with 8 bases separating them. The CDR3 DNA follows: TGCGCCAGCAGCTTGGGGCAGGTCAACTATGGCTACACCTTC. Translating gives CASSLGQVNYGYTF. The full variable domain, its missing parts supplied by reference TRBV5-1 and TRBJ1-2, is KAGVTQTPRYLIKTRGQQVTLSCSPISGHRSVSWYQQTPGQGLQFLFEYFSETQRNKGNFPGRFSGRQFSNSRSEMNVSTLELGDSALYLCASSLGQVNYGYTFGSGTRLTVV.

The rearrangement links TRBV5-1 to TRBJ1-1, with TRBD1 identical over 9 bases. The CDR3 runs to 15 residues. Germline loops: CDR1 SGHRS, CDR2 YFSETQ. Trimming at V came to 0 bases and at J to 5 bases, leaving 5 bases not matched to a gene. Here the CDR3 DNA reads TGCGCCAGCAGCTTGGCCCCGGGACAGGGAACTGAAGCTTTCTTT. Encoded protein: CASSLAPGQGTEAFF.

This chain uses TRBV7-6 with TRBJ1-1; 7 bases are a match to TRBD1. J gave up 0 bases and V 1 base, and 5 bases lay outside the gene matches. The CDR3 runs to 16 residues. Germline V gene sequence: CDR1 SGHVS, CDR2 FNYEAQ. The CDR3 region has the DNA TGTGCCAGCAGCTTAGAGCCGGGACAGATGAACACTGAAGCTTTCTTT. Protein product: CASSLEPGQMNTEAFF.

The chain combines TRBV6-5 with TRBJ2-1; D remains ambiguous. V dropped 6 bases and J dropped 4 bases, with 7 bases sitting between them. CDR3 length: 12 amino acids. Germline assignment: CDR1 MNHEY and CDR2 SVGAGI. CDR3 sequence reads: CASSPGYNEQFF. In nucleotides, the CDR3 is TGTGCCAGCAGCCCAGGTTACAATGAGCAGTTCTTC.

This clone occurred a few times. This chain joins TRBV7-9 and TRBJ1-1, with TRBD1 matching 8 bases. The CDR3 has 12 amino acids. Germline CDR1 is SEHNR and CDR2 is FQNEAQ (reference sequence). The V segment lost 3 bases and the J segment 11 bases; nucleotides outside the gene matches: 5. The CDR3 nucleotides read TGTGCCAGCAGCTTCAGGACAGGGAATGCTTTCTTT. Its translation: CASSFRTGNAFF.

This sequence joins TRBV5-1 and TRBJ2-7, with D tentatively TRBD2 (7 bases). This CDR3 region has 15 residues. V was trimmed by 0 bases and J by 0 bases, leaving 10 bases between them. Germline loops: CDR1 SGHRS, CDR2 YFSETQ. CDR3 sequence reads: CASSLEGGSSYEQYF. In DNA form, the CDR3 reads TGCGCCAGCAGCTTGGAGGGGGGGAGCTCCTACGAGCAGTACTTC.

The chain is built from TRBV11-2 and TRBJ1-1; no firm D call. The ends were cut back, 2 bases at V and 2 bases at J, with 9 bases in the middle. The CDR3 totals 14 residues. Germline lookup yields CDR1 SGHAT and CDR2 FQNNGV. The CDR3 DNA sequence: TGTGCCAGCAGCTTAACGGGATTTAACACTGAAGCTTTCTTT. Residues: CASSLTGFNTEAFF.

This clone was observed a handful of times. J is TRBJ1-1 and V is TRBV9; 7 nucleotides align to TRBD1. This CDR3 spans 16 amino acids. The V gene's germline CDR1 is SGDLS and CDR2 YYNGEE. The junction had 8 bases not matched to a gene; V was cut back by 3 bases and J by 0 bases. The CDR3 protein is CASSGDRAPMNTEAFF. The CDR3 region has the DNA TGTGCCAGCAGCGGAGACAGGGCACCCATGAACACTGAAGCTTTCTTT.

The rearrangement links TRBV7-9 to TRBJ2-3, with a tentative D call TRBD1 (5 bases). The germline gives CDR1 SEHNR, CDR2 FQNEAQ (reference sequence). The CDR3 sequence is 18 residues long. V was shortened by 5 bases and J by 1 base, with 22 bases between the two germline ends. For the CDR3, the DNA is TGTGCCAGCAGCCCACCCAGAGAATCAGGGATACGCACAGATACGCAGTATTTT. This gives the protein CASSPPRESGIRTDTQYF. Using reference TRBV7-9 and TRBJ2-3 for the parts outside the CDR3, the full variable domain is DTGVSQNPRHKITKRGQNVTFRCDPISEHNRLYWYRQTLGQGPEFLTYFQNEAQLEKSRLLSDRFSAERPKGSFSTLEIQRTEQGDSAMYLCASSPPRESGIRTDTQYFGPGTRLTVL.

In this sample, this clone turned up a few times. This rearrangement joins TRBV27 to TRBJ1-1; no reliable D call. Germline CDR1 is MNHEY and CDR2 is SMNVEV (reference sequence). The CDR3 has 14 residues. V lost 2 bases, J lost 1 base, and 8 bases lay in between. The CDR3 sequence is CASSLNTANTEAFF. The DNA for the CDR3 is TGTGCCAGCAGTTTAAACACCGCGAACACTGAAGCTTTCTTT.

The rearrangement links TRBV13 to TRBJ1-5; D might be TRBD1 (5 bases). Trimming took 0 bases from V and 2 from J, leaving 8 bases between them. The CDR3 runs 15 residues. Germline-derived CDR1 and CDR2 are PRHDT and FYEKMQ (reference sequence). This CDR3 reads CASSLGGGGNQPQHF. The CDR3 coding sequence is TGTGCCAGCAGCTTAGGGGGGGGAGGCAATCAGCCCCAGCATTTT.

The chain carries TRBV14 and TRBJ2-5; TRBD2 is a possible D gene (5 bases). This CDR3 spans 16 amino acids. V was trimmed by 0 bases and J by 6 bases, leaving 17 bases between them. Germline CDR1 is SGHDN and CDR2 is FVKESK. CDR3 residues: CASSQESVGLGKTQYF. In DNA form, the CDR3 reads TGTGCCAGCAGCCAAGAGTCGGTAGGGCTCGGGAAGACCCAGTACTTC.